This TCR beta chain was identified in a study of tissue T cells after allogeneic stem cell transplantation. Noted time point: mouse harvest day 7 after allogeneic transplant. Tail vein injection delivered 10^7 T-cell-depleted bone marrow cells and 10^6 splenic CD5+ T cells. This clone was observed a handful of times. Gene and germline names: mouse. Coverage ceases 1 residue before the CDR3 finishes, and the germline J gene fills in the end. TCRdb keeps only in-frame clones here, not all; method: immunoSEQ multiplex PCR. The sample lists approximately 5,700 clones; approximately 56% were seen once. The CDR3 is 15 amino acids. Trimming removed 2 bases from V and 0 bases from J; junction bases left unmatched: 5. Germline CDR1 is SGHLS and CDR2 is HYDKME.

This clonotype originated in a female BALB/c mouse given C57BL/6 T cells with graft-versus-host disease after an allogeneic hematopoietic cell transplant. The sample taken for sequencing was gut tissue. The chain combines TRBV12-2 with TRBJ1-1, with 7 bases fitting TRBD1. Partial CDR3 DNA: TGTGCCAGCTCTCCCCAGGGGGGCACAAACACAGAAGTCTTC. Translation: CASSPQGGTNTEVF. The entire CDR3 sequence reads CASSPQGGTNTEVFF.